One T cell receptor (beta chain) is described in this entry. Its specificity is not known. These data belong to a study of OX40 agonist ivuxolimab in advanced cancers. Overall study findings and caveats: Nonresponders, in some cases, also had low normalized T-cell clonal expansion. Averaged across samples, CD8+ T cells carried more expanded clones than CD4+ did.

Assay used: immunoSEQ multiplex PCR; TCRdb lists only in-frame clones, some missing. The data show around 62,000 clones, roughly 86% seen once. The CDR3 consists of 14 residues. Between the trimmed V and J ends, which lost 3 bases and 1 base, there was a span of 9 bases. Germline CDR1 is LNHDA and CDR2 is SQIVND (reference sequence). Autoimmune disease history or systemic immunosuppression barred patients. The sequenced sample was CD4+ or CD8+ T cells sorted from blood, obtained in a trial of the OX40 agonist ivuxolimab. This clonotype originated in an adult with an advanced solid tumor such as melanoma, head and neck, liver or kidney cancer. V and J are TRBV19 and TRBJ2-5, with D perhaps matching TRBD1 (5 bases). The CDR3 here is CASSIRQTQETQYF. The DNA of the CDR3 is TGTGCCAGTAGTATCCGACAGACCCAAGAGACCCAGTACTTC.